In this sample, the clone carrying this T cell receptor (beta chain) turned up many times. This sample is drawn from a study of regulatory T cells in long-lasting Graves disease. Both iRepertoire HTBI primers and Arm-PCR of CDR3 regions were used to build the TCR beta libraries. TCRdb re-called the multiplex PCR reads with MiXCR, one entry per CDR3 protein. This table has hundreds of thousands of distinct CDR3 sequences, less than 15% appearing once. As to time point: newly diagnosed GD, antithyroid drugs for less than 3 months. PBMC-extracted RNA yielded the TCR library. As a group, patients came from one endocrinology department in Xi'an, China. CDR1 and CDR2 from the germline V gene are SGHRS and YFSETQ. The CDR3 runs to 14 residues. With 3 bases removed from V and 1 base from J, the gap between germline ends came to 11 bases. These data are also associated with another study on T cells in Graves' hyperthyroidism and ophthalmopathy. As that study records: Disease duration under 2 months; hyperthyroidism patients were aged 18 to 65. A first-round RT-PCR of the TCR CDR3 used the HTBI primer set. Most clonotypes expanded in thyroid above 0.001 were likewise present in blood.

The sequences come from peripheral blood mononuclear cells (PBMCs), collected at new diagnosis, from a patient treated with antithyroid drugs. This TCR was recovered from a man in his thirties or forties with Graves disease. The chain uses TRBV5-1 and TRBJ2-7; D is perhaps TRBD1 (5 bases). CDR3 region: CASSYQTGSYEQYF. The CDR3 nucleotides are TGCGCCAGCAGCTACCAAACAGGATCCTACGAGCAGTACTTC.